This TCR beta chain derives from a study of OX40 agonist ivuxolimab in advanced cancers. Study-level results: On average, CD8+ T cells had more expanded clones than CD4+.

Profiled with immunoSEQ multiplex PCR; TCRdb holds only in-frame clones, not every one. This sample has 45,000 to 55,000 clones, with around 94% found just once. No patient had autoimmune disease or received systemic immunosuppression. Notes on this clone: The antigen is unknown.

The sample here was CD4+ or CD8+ T cells sorted from blood, taken in a trial of the OX40 agonist ivuxolimab. The sequence was obtained from an adult with an advanced solid tumor such as melanoma, head and neck, liver or kidney cancer.

The CDR3 reads CASSLERRATRSYNEQFF. The DNA for the CDR3 is TGTGCCAGCAGCTTAGAGAGGCGGGCAACCCGCTCCTACAATGAGCAGTTCTTC. The chain is built from TRBV7-2 and TRBJ2-1; a weak D match, TRBD2 (5 bases). Germline CDR1 SGHTA, CDR2 FQGNSA. The V and J ends lost 1 base and 0 bases respectively, with 16 bases between them. The CDR3 has 18 residues.